The 20 T cell receptor beta chains below were found in one sample sequenced in a study of identical twins. One entry per CDR3 protein, called by TCRdb with MiXCR from the 5' RACE reads. The repertoire holds hundreds of thousands of distinct CDR3 sequences, with 9% to 15% as singletons. These data were likewise used in another study, on yellow fever vaccine responses in identical twins.

The sample comprised PBMCs. Source of these receptors: a woman younger than 30 in good health.

This clonotype has a handful of counts. The chain carries TRBV11-3 and TRBJ2-3; the D is unclear. The CDR3 is 13 amino acids. The ends were cut back, 3 bases at V and 8 bases at J, with 12 bases in the middle. Germline V gene sequence: CDR1 SGHNT, CDR2 YENEEA. The CDR3 DNA sequence: TGTGCCAGCAGCTTGGTTGCCGGCGGTACGCAGTATTTT. Residues: CASSLVAGGTQYF.

DNA for the CDR3: TGTGCCAGCAGTTACGGCTCCCAAGAGACCCAGTACTTC. Residues: CASSYGSQETQYF. This rearrangement joins TRBV6-6 to TRBJ2-5; D not certain. The CDR3 runs 13 residues. The V end lost 2 bases, the J end lost 1 base, and 5 bases lay between the germline ends. Germline assignment: CDR1 MNHNY and CDR2 SVGAGI (reference sequence).

This clonotype was seen repeatedly, ten times or more. The CDR3 reads CAVLSGGRGTGELFF. For the CDR3, the DNA is TGTGCCGTTCTTAGCGGGGGGCGAGGCACCGGGGAGCTGTTTTTT. The chain is built from TRBV10-3 and TRBJ2-2, with 10 nucleotides matching TRBD2. The trim removed 11 bases at V and 4 bases at J, leaving 10 bases unmatched. Looked up from germline, CDR1 is ENHRY and CDR2 is SYGVKD. There are 15 residues in the CDR3.

This clonotype turned up a few times. The rearrangement uses TRBV6-1 and TRBJ2-7; possibly TRBD1 for D (6 bases). Germline values: CDR1 MNHNS, CDR2 SASEGT. V was shortened by 2 bases and J by 6 bases, with 29 bases between the two germline ends. This CDR3 is built from 19 residues. The CDR3 loop reads CASSETGTIFYSVHLEQYF. The CDR3 region has the DNA TGTGCCAGCAGTGAAACCGGGACAATTTTCTATTCGGTCCATCTCGAGCAGTACTTC.

The sample holds a few counts of this clonotype. The chain employs TRBV20-1 and TRBJ2-5, with D unclear. The CDR3 runs 11 residues. In germline, CDR1 is DFQATT, CDR2 SNEGSKA (reference sequence). Trimming took off 3 bases at V and 7 bases at J, with 9 bases between the two ends. Here the CDR3 reads CSASPFGTQYF. In DNA, the CDR3 is TGCAGTGCTAGCCCTTTTGGGACCCAGTACTTC.

This clonotype was found many times. The chain combines TRBV5-1 with TRBJ2-3; the match to TRBD1 covers 9 bases. This CDR3 is built from 15 residues. Germline lookup yields CDR1 SGHRS and CDR2 YFSETQ. J was trimmed by 5 bases and V by 4 bases; bases with no gene match: 8. The CDR3 DNA sequence: TGCGCCAGCAGCCCGGGACAGGGAGGTAGAGATACGCAGTATTTT. Residues: CASSPGQGGRDTQYF.

The chain uses TRBV15 and TRBJ1-5, with D perhaps matching TRBD1 (6 bases). Germline V gene lookup returns CDR1 LNHNV and CDR2 YYDKDF (reference sequence). V was shortened by 0 bases and J by 1 base, with 7 bases between the two germline ends. The CDR3 length is 15 residues. CDR3 nucleotides: TGTGCCACCAGCAGAGATACAGGGAGCAATCAGCCCCAGCATTTT. Translation: CATSRDTGSNQPQHF.

This clonotype was detected only a few times. V is TRBV3-1 and J is TRBJ2-5; 7 bases align to TRBD2. The V gene end was trimmed by 0 bases and the J gene end by 5 bases; junction bases not matched to a gene: 9. Per the germline V gene, CDR1 is LGHDT and CDR2 is YNNKEL (reference sequence). CDR3 length equals 16 residues. CDR3 amino acids: CASSQDLERGLETQYF. CDR3 in DNA: TGTGCCAGCAGCCAAGATTTGGAGCGGGGCCTGGAGACCCAGTACTTC.

The rearrangement joins TRBV15 to TRBJ2-7, with D unresolved. There are 14 residues in the CDR3. Trimming removed 0 bases at V and 0 bases at J, with 6 bases between. Germline loops: CDR1 LNHNV, CDR2 YYDKDF (reference sequence). The CDR3 DNA reads TGTGCCACCAGCAGAGATTACGGCTCCTACGAGCAGTACTTC. This encodes CATSRDYGSYEQYF.

The chain links TRBV20-1 to TRBJ1-6; tentatively, D is TRBD1 (6 bases). Germline V gives CDR1 DFQATT, CDR2 SNEGSKA (reference sequence). CDR3 length equals 12 residues. The germline V and J ends were trimmed by 4 bases and 9 bases, with 10 bases remaining between them. The CDR3 region is CSANRESSPLHF. CDR3 in DNA: TGCAGTGCTAACAGGGAAAGTTCACCCCTCCACTTT.

The V call is TRBV20-1, the J call TRBJ2-2; D perhaps matches TRBD2 (5 bases). The CDR3 has 15 amino acids. Trimming removed 0 bases at V and 6 bases at J, with 14 bases between. Per germline, CDR1 DFQATT and CDR2 SNEGSKA (reference sequence). CDR3 amino acids: CSARDQSGGSGELFF. The CDR3 bases are TGCAGTGCTAGAGATCAGAGCGGAGGTTCCGGGGAGCTGTTTTTT.

This clonotype was observed at least ten times. V and J are TRBV28 and TRBJ2-3; D call uncertain. The V end lost 4 bases, the J end lost 4 bases, and 6 bases lay between the germline ends. Per the germline V gene, CDR1 is MDHEN and CDR2 is SYDVKM. The length of the CDR3 is 12 residues. Here the CDR3 reads CASSSQPDTQYF. As DNA, the CDR3 is TGTGCCAGCAGTTCCCAGCCAGATACGCAGTATTTT.

This chain uses TRBV29-1 with TRBJ2-3; a possible D gene is TRBD2 (5 bases). CDR3 length: 14 amino acids. Looked up from germline, CDR1 is SQVTM and CDR2 is ANQGSEA. With 5 bases removed from V and 6 bases from J, the gap between germline ends came to 18 bases. The DNA of the CDR3 is TGCAGCGTTCTAACCACCCGGGGTACGGATACGCAGTATTTT. Its protein product is CSVLTTRGTDTQYF.

The chain combines TRBV5-1 with TRBJ2-5, with D possibly TRBD2 on 5 matching bases. Per the germline V gene, CDR1 is SGHRS and CDR2 is YFSETQ. V dropped 4 bases and J dropped 2 bases, with 15 bases sitting between them. This CDR3 contains 15 residues. The CDR3 loop is CASSAPAERQETQYF. CDR3 nucleotide sequence: TGCGCCAGCAGCGCCCCAGCGGAGCGACAAGAGACCCAGTACTTC.

This clonotype was seen only a few times. The V call is TRBV5-1, the J call TRBJ2-5, with D perhaps matching TRBD2 (6 bases). V was pared by 2 bases and J by 0 bases, with 11 bases between. The CDR3 is 15 amino acids. The germline V gene has CDR1 SGHRS and CDR2 YFSETQ. CDR3 amino acids: CASSLQAGYQETQYF. The CDR3, as DNA: TGCGCCAGCAGCTTACAGGCGGGGTACCAAGAGACCCAGTACTTC.

V is TRBV5-1 and J is TRBJ2-1; possibly TRBD1 for D (6 bases). Germline V gene data show CDR1 as SGHRS and CDR2 as YFSETQ. V dropped 4 bases and J dropped 6 bases, with 14 bases sitting between them. This CDR3 is built from 14 residues. The CDR3 reads CASSPTGPSNEQFF. The DNA for the CDR3 is TGCGCCAGCAGCCCGACAGGTCCCTCCAATGAGCAGTTCTTC.

This clonotype appeared many times. The genes are TRBV20-1 and TRBJ1-1; D gene ambiguous. V was pared by 0 bases and J by 3 bases, with 11 bases between. Germline loops: CDR1 DFQATT, CDR2 SNEGSKA (reference sequence). This CDR3 comprises 14 residues. CDR3 protein: CSARDEDGHTEAFF. The DNA of the CDR3 is TGCAGTGCTAGAGATGAAGACGGACACACTGAAGCTTTCTTT.

This clonotype was seen a few times. The chain has TRBV7-2 and TRBJ2-1, with 8 bases identical to TRBD2. The CDR3 is 12 residues long. Looked up from germline, CDR1 is SGHTA and CDR2 is FQGNSA. With 2 bases clipped from V and 9 bases from J, the junction kept 0 bases outside the gene matches. The CDR3 DNA follows: TGTGCCAGCAGCTTAAGCGGGAGTGAGCAGTTCTTC. Protein: CASSLSGSEQFF. Full variable domain (rest looked up from reference TRBV7-2 and TRBJ2-1): GAGVSQSPSNKVTEKGKDVELRCDPISGHTALYWYRQSLGQGLEFLIYFQGNSAPDKSGLPSDRFSAERTGGSVSTLTIQRTQQEDSAVYLCASSLSGSEQFFGPGTRLTVL.

The J gene is TRBJ2-1, the V gene TRBV18; D perhaps matches TRBD1 (5 bases). The germline gives CDR1 KGHSH, CDR2 LQKENI. Deletions cut 3 bases from V and 4 bases from J, with 13 bases between. This CDR3 contains 15 residues. DNA of the CDR3: TGTGCCAGCTCACCCATGACAGCATCTTACAATGAGCAGTTCTTC. Its protein product is CASSPMTASYNEQFF.

This clonotype was seen a handful of times. The rearrangement links TRBV5-6 to TRBJ2-5; D gene uncertain. Germline-derived CDR1 and CDR2 are SGHDT and YYEEEE. The CDR3 is 14 residues long. V lost 0 bases and J 8 bases, leaving 14 bases between the germline ends. The CDR3 is CASSLGHALVTQYF. Written as DNA, the CDR3 is TGTGCCAGCAGCTTGGGGCATGCCCTGGTTACCCAGTACTTC.